These 10 T cell receptor beta chains were all obtained from the same sample, sequenced in a study of cytomegalovirus exposure and HLA in healthy donors. The primer mix had 60 Vbeta and 13 Jbeta primers. Repertoires were generated with immunoSEQ multiplex PCR, while TCRdb's copy carries only in-frame clones and drops some. The sample includes 90,000 to 120,000 clones, roughly 75% of them seen just once. The sequencing sample was made of PBMCs. These receptors were taken from a male donor in good health and CMV-seropositive.

The gene calls are TRBV7-2 and TRBJ2-7; D is unresolved. The germline gives CDR1 SGHTA, CDR2 FQGNSA. V lost 2 bases, J lost 2 bases, and 10 bases lay in between. The CDR3 has 14 residues. CDR3 sequence: CASSLSNAAYEQYF. As DNA, the CDR3 is TGTGCCAGCAGCTTAAGCAACGCCGCCTACGAGCAGTACTTC.

Only one count was recorded for this clone. V is TRBV19 and J is TRBJ1-3; unclear D gene. The V end lost 3 bases, the J end lost 1 base, and 7 bases lay between the germline ends. Germline assignment: CDR1 LNHDA and CDR2 SQIVND (reference sequence). The CDR3 length is 14 residues. This CDR3 reads CASSIRSSGNTIYF. The CDR3 region has the DNA TGTGCCAGTAGTATTAGGAGTTCTGGAAACACCATATATTTT. Combining the CDR3 with reference TRBV19 and TRBJ1-3 gives the whole variable domain DGGITQSPKYLFRKEGQNVTLSCEQNLNHDAMYWYRQDPGQGLRLIYYSQIVNDFQKGDIAEGYSVSREKKESFPLTVTSAQKNPTAFYLCASSIRSSGNTIYFGEGSWLTVV.

This clone was found once. The V gene is TRBV5-1, the J gene TRBJ2-1, with 8 positions matching TRBD2. V lost 1 base and J lost 3; bases outside the gene matches: 3. Germline values: CDR1 SGHRS, CDR2 YFSETQ. The CDR3 totals 15 residues. CDR3 region: CASSLFGTSYNEQFF. The CDR3 DNA reads TGCGCCAGCAGCTTGTTCGGGACTAGCTACAATGAGCAGTTCTTC. The variable domain in full, completed from reference TRBV5-1 and TRBJ2-1, reads KAGVTQTPRYLIKTRGQQVTLSCSPISGHRSVSWYQQTPGQGLQFLFEYFSETQRNKGNFPGRFSGRQFSNSRSEMNVSTLELGDSALYLCASSLFGTSYNEQFFGPGTRLTVL.

This clone was seen a handful of times. The chain uses TRBV11-3 and TRBJ1-6, with D tentatively TRBD1 (5 bases). Trimming removed 2 bases from V and 0 bases from J, with 14 bases in between. Germline V lookup: CDR1 SGHNT, CDR2 YENEEA. The CDR3 covers 18 residues. CDR3 nucleotides: TGTGCCAGCAGCTTACACCAGGGCTTGAGCTCCTATAATTCACCCCTCCACTTT. Its translation: CASSLHQGLSSYNSPLHF.

The V call is TRBV19, the J call TRBJ2-7; possibly TRBD2 for D (5 bases). Germline CDR1 and CDR2: LNHDA and SQIVND (reference sequence). This CDR3 comprises 14 residues. V was cut by 4 bases and J by 3 bases, with 13 bases left in between. The CDR3 loop reads CASSTPGLLYEQYF. The CDR3, as DNA: TGTGCCAGTAGTACCCCGGGGTTGCTCTACGAGCAGTACTTC.

A single count supports this clone. The rearrangement uses TRBV4-1 and TRBJ1-4, with D possibly matching TRBD1 (6 bases). Trimming took 1 base from V and 7 from J, leaving 19 bases between them. From germline, CDR1 is MGHRA and CDR2 YSYEKL. The CDR3 is 17 residues long. DNA for the CDR3: TGCGCCAGCAGCCAAGTCGAAACAGGGTCTCGGGGTGAAAAACTGTTTTTT. It codes for CASSQVETGSRGEKLFF.

A few counts support this clone. The chain employs TRBV19 and TRBJ2-4, with a weak D call TRBD2 (7 bases). Trimming shortened V by 1 base and J by 9 bases, and 16 bases separated the two germline ends. This CDR3 has 15 residues. The germline V gene has CDR1 LNHDA and CDR2 SQIVND (reference sequence). CDR3 protein: CASSIGGGVSGIQYF. The CDR3 nucleotides are TGTGCCAGTAGTATAGGAGGGGGGGTGAGTGGCATTCAGTACTTC.

The V gene is TRBV2, the J gene TRBJ2-7; 7 bases map to TRBD1. Germline V gene sequence: CDR1 SNHLY, CDR2 FYNNEI. V dropped 0 bases and J dropped 5; count of bases not matched to a gene: 10. This CDR3 comprises 16 residues. The CDR3 reads CASSEAVGGGLHEQYF. CDR3 in DNA: TGTGCCAGCAGTGAAGCGGTAGGGGGCGGACTCCACGAGCAGTACTTC.

This clone was detected once. A much more abundant neighbour one base away suggests this may be a read error. Within the sample, other DNA sequences also encode this same CDR3. The chain links TRBV4-1 to TRBJ2-6, with a weak D call TRBD2 (5 bases). CDR3 length equals 16 residues. The germline V gene has CDR1 MGHRA and CDR2 YSYEKL. The CDR3 is CASPVLVLAGANVLTF. In DNA form, the CDR3 reads TGTGCCAGCCCCGTACTAGTCTTGGCCGGGGCCAACGTCCTGACTTTC.

This clone was counted between two and nine times. This chain joins TRBV15 and TRBJ1-4; a weak D match, TRBD1 (5 bases). The CDR3 has 13 residues. CDR1 is LNHNV, CDR2 YYDKDF, per germline (reference sequence). With 4 bases removed from V and 7 bases from J, the gap between germline ends came to 10 bases. The CDR3, as DNA: TGTGCCACCAGCATTTCAGGGCGTGAAAAACTGTTTTTT. It translates to CATSISGREKLFF.